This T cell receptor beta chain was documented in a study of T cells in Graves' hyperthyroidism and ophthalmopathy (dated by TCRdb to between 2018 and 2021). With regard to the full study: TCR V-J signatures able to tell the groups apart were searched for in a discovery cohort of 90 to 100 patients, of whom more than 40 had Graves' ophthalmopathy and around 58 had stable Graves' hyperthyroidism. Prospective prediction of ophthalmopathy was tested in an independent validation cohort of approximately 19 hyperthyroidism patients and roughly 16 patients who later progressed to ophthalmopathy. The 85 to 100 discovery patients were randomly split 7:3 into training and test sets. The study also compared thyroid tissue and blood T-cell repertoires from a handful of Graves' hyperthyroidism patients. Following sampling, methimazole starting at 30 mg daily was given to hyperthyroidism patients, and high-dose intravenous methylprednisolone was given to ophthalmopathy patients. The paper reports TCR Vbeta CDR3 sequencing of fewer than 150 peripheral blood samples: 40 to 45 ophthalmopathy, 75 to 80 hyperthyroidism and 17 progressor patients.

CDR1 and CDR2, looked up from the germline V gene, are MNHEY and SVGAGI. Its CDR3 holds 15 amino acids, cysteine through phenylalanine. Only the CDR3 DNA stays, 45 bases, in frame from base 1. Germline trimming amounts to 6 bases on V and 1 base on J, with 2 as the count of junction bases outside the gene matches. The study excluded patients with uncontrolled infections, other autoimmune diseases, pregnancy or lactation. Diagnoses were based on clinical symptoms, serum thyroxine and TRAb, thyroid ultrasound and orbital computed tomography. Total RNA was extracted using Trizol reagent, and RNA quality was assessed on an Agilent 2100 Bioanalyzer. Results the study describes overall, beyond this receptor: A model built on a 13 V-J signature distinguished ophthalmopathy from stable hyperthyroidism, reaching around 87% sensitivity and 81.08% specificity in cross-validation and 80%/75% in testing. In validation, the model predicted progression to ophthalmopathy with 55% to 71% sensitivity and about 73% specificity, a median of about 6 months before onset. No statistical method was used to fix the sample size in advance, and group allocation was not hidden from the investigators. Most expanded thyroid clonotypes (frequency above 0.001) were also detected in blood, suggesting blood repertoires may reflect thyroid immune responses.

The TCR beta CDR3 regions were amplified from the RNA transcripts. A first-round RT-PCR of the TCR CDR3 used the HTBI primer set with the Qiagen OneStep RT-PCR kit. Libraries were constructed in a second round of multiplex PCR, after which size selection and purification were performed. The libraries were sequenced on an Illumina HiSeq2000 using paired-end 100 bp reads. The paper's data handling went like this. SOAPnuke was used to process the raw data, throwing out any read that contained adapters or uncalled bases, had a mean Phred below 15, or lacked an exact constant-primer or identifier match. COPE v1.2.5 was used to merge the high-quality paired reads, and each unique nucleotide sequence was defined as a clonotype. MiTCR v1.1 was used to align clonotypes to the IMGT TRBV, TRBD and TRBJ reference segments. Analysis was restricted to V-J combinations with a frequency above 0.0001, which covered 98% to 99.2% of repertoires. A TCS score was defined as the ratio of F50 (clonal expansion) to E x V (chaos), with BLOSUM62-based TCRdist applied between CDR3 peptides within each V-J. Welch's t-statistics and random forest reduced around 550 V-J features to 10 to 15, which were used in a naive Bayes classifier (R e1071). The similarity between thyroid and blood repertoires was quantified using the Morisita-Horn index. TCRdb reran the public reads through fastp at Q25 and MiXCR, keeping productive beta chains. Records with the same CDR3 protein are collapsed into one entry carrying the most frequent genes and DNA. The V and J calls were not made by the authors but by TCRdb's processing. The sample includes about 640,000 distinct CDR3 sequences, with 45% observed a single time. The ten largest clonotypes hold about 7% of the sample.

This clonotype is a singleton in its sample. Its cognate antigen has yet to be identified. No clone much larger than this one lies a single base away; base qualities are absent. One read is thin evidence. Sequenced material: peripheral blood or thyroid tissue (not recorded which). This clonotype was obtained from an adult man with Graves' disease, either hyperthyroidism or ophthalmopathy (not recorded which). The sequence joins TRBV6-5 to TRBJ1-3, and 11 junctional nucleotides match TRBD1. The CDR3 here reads CASRGQGVSGNTIYF. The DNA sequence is TGTGCCAGCAGGGGACAGGGGGTGTCTGGAAACACCATATATTTT.